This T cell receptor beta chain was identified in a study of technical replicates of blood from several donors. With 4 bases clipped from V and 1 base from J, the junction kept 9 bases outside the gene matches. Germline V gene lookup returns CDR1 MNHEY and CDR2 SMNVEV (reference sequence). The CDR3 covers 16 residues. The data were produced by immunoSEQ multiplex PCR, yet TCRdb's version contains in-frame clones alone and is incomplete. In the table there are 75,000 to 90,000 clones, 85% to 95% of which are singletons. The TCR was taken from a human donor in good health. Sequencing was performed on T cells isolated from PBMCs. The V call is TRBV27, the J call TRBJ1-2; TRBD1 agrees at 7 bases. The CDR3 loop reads CASSSTDRSFNYGYTF. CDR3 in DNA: TGTGCCAGCAGTTCGACGGACAGGTCCTTTAACTATGGCTACACCTTC.